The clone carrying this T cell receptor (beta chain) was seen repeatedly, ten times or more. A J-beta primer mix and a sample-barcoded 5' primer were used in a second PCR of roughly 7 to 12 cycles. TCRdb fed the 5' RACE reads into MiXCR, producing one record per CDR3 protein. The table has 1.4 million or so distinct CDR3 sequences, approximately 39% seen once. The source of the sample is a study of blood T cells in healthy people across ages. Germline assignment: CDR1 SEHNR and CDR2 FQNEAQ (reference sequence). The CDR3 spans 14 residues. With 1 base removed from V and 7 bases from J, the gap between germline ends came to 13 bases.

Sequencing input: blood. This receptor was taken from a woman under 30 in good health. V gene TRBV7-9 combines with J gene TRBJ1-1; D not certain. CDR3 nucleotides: TGTGCCAGCAGCTTAGGAGGAGGAGGAAATGAAGCTTTCTTT. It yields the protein CASSLGGGGNEAFF.